Sequencing of this TCR beta chain was carried out in a study of blood T cell repertoires in COVID-19. Study background: Acute-phase and convalescent COVID-19 samples originated in the United States, Italy and Spain. T cells, B-cell-depleted T cells, or PBMCs supplied cDNA or gDNA.

This clone was found once. J gave up 3 bases and V 5 bases, and 6 bases lay outside the gene matches. The CDR3 extends over 15 amino acids. The germline gives CDR1 SGHTA, CDR2 FQGNSA. Original processing notes: Reference gene primer amplification gave estimated nucleated cell counts. Clones were sequenced by immunoSEQ multiplex PCR, and TCRdb holds only the in-frame ones, with some missing. V and J calls and clone size follow that table, whereas D and trimming were derived from the DNA. In the table there are 150,000 to 200,000 clones, 92% of which are singletons. V and J are TRBV7-2 and TRBJ1-5; 8 bases are shared with TRBD1. The specimen was peripheral blood. This TCR was recovered from a man aged 25-45 years with COVID-19, enrolled during active disease. This CDR3 is CASSTTGVFNQPQHF. CDR3 bases: TGTGCCAGCAGCACGACAGGGGTCTTCAATCAGCCCCAGCATTTT.